This T cell receptor beta chain originates from a study of human T cells and chemical hapten exposure. About the research overall: The variation in per-sample TCR yields arose mainly from small differences in pooled library volumes. Findings and limits, study-wide: Expanded TCRs created a significantly greater count of big CDR3 similarity clusters than controls did. TCRs at a frequency above 1 in 1000 stayed unchanged with DPC sensitization. Expanded TCR counts at PT1 were positively correlated with the patch test score.

The time point was: patch test 2, 6 weeks after DPC sensitization. Treatment specified: therapeutic diphenylcyclopropenone sensitization with weekly scalp DPC. Ten or more counts support this clonotype. Antigen unknown. One entry per CDR3 protein, called by TCRdb with MiXCR from the RACE reads. The sample has approximately 110,000 distinct CDR3 sequences, about a tenth seen once; the top ten hold about 3.1%. The clonotype originates from a woman aged 40 to 49 with alopecia areata. Some clones in this sample may be carry-over from other donors' samples. The sample consisted of whole blood, taken in connection with sensitization to the hapten diphenylcyclopropenone (DPC).

The CDR3 nucleotides are TGTGCCAGTCTGGACGGTAGCTCTGGAAACACCATATATTTT. Translated: CASLDGSSGNTIYF. This sequence joins TRBV28 and TRBJ1-3, with unresolved D. The CDR3 covers 14 residues. CDR1 and CDR2 from the germline V gene are MDHEN and SYDVKM. V was trimmed by 9 bases and J by 0 bases, leaving 12 bases between them. The entire variable domain, with the rest obtained from reference TRBV28 and TRBJ1-3, is as follows: DVKVTQSSRYLVKRTGEKVFLECVQDMDHENMFWYRQDPGLGLRLIYFSYDVKMKEKGDIPEGYSVSREKKERFSLILESASTNQTSMYLCASLDGSSGNTIYFGEGSWLTVV.